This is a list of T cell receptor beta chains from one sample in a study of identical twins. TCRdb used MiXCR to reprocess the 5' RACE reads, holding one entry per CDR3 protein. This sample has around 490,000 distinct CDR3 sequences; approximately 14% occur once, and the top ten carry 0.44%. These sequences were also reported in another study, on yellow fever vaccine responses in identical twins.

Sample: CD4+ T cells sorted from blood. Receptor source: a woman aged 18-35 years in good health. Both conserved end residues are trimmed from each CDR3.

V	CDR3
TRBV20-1	SARDSGGPETQY
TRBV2	ASSDEGAIYGYT
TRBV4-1	ASSQDRGTNNSPLH
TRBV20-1	SAGPGTGANEQY
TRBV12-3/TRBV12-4	ASSPGQLNTGELF
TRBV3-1	ASSQGPGQFYGYT
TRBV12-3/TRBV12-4	ASIQDGAWF
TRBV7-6	ASSLVASGPQETQY
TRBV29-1	SVLLVHNEQF
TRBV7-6	ASFLEDAEAF
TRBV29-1	SVAAAGGYEAF
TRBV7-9	ASSLAAPQGAF
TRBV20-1	SARTGRAYEQY
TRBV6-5	ASSYGGRSYNEQF
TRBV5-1	ASSLGGGTAMNTEAF
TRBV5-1	ASSFQLAVNEQF
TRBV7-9	ASSLSANYGYT
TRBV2	ASRATSGPRNEQF
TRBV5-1	ASSLSNRDIQY
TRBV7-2	ASSPGPGAF
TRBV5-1	ASSQGWGYDNTEAF
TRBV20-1	SASSVAGLGETQY
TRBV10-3	AISDGRPSTDTQY
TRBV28	ASSSHPGRGSPLH
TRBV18	ASSPPQGSTEAF
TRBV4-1	ASSLEPGHYEQY
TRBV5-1	ASSPRGGGSNQPQH
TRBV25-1	ASSDPGQGTF